This T cell receptor beta chain was identified in a study of cytomegalovirus exposure and HLA in healthy donors. Findings and limits, study-wide: Later work showed greater clonal expansion in HLA-associated TCR beta chains than in equally common others.

The primer mix had 60 Vbeta and 13 Jbeta primers. Using immunoSEQ multiplex PCR, the repertoire was profiled, and TCRdb retains in-frame clones only, with some absent. The sample has 100,000 to 130,000 clones; around three quarters are singletons. In germline, CDR1 is MNHNS, CDR2 SASEGT. Trimming cost V 3 bases and J 6 bases; bases outside gene matches: 11. The CDR3 sequence is 17 residues long. Note on this clone: What it recognizes is unknown.

Sequencing input: PBMCs. The chain has TRBV6-1 and TRBJ2-2, with 9 bases identical to TRBD2. This receptor was identified in a male donor in good health and CMV-seronegative. The CDR3 region is CASSDGGFAGGAGELFF. Written as DNA, the CDR3 is TGTGCCAGCAGTGACGGGGGTTTTGCGGGAGGGGCCGGGGAGCTGTTTTTT.